Below, one TCR beta chain is given with its context. This sample is part of a study of blood T cell repertoires in COVID-19. Study details: PBMCs, B-cell-depleted T cells, or T cells were the source of the cDNA or gDNA that made up the material.

The CDR3 runs 15 residues. The V gene end was trimmed by 0 bases and the J gene end by 4 bases; junction bases not matched to a gene: 3. Germline V CDR1 and CDR2: LGHNA, YSLEER. Methods used by the authors: Reference gene primer amplification in the assay estimated nucleated cell counts. Using immunoSEQ multiplex PCR, the repertoire was profiled, and TCRdb retains in-frame clones only, with some absent. Clonal size and the V and J genes are those of that table, whereas D and trimming came from the DNA. The sample lists 260,000 or so clones; nearly 90% were seen once. The sequenced sample consisted of peripheral blood. The chain employs TRBV4-3 and TRBJ1-3; 7 bases are a match to TRBD1. The sequence derives from a man aged 18 to 30 with active or convalescent COVID-19. The CDR3 bases are TGCGCCAGCAGCCAAGACACAGGGGCGGGAAACACCATATATTTT. The encoded protein is CASSQDTGAGNTIYF.